This entry lists 21 T cell receptor beta chains sequenced from one sample in a study of blood T cell repertoires in COVID-19 (dated by TCRdb to the early 2020s). The protocol used for the library was the immunoSEQ multiplex PCR assay. TCRdb limited this immuneACCESS table to in-frame rearrangements with V and J called. A share of clones is missing; checked studies link under half to unresolved V genes, and the rest is unexplained. This sample lists over 90,000 clones; less than 85% were detected once. The biggest ten clones account for around 3.9% of the sample. What was sequenced was peripheral blood. The receptors come from an older man with COVID-19, enrolled during active disease.

This clone has a single count. The chain carries TRBV5-1 and TRBJ1-5; the D is unclear. V shed 0 bases and J shed 0 bases, with 10 bases lying between them. Germline assignment: CDR1 SGHRS and CDR2 YFSETQ. The CDR3 is 16 residues long. The CDR3 DNA reads TGCGCCAGCAGCTTGGAGGGAGAGAATAGCAATCAGCCCCAGCATTTT. Protein product: CASSLEGENSNQPQHF.

The chain has TRBV24-1 and TRBJ2-5; possible D gene TRBD1, 5 bases. The ends were cut back, 4 bases at V and 5 bases at J, with 10 bases in the middle. The V gene's germline CDR1 is KGHDR and CDR2 SFDVKD. The CDR3 length is 13 residues. CDR3 nucleotide sequence: TGTGCCACCAGTGACCCCAGGGTCGAGACCCAGTACTTC. Encoded protein: CATSDPRVETQYF.

The V call is TRBV19, the J call TRBJ2-1, with 8 bases identical to TRBD2. From germline, CDR1 is LNHDA and CDR2 SQIVND (reference sequence). The CDR3 runs 15 residues. J was trimmed by 7 bases and V by 1 base; bases with no gene match: 6. CDR3 nucleotide sequence: TGTGCCAGTAGTATAGCGACGGGAGGGTGGAATGAGCAGTTCTTC. Protein sequence: CASSIATGGWNEQFF. Full variable domain (outside the CDR3, taken from reference TRBV19 and TRBJ2-1): DGGITQSPKYLFRKEGQNVTLSCEQNLNHDAMYWYRQDPGQGLRLIYYSQIVNDFQKGDIAEGYSVSREKKESFPLTVTSAQKNPTAFYLCASSIATGGWNEQFFGPGTRLTVL.

The chain is built from TRBV11-2 and TRBJ1-3, with TRBD1 matching 8 bases. The CDR3 has 17 residues. V trimming: 3 bases; J trimming: 0 bases; junction bases outside the gene matches: 7. Germline V gene lookup returns CDR1 SGHAT and CDR2 FQNNGV. In DNA form, the CDR3 reads TGTGCCAGCAGCTTTTCTACAGGGGGGAGCTCTGGAAACACCATATATTTT. Protein sequence: CASSFSTGGSSGNTIYF.

The chain employs TRBV29-1 and TRBJ2-2; D perhaps matches TRBD1 (6 bases). CDR1 SQVTM and CDR2 ANQGSEA come from the germline V gene. V was clipped by 6 bases and J by 4 bases, with 12 bases between them. This CDR3 contains 13 residues. The CDR3 region is CSVGRGITGELFF. The DNA for the CDR3 is TGCAGCGTGGGAAGGGGGATCACCGGGGAGCTGTTTTTT.

This CDR3 reads CASSQAGTGLLGEQFF. The CDR3 nucleotides are TGCGCCAGCAGCCAAGCTGGGACAGGGTTACTTGGTGAGCAGTTCTTC. This sequence joins TRBV4-1 and TRBJ2-1; 9 bases match TRBD1. The CDR3 length is 16 residues. V trimming: 1 base; J trimming: 9 bases; junction bases outside the gene matches: 10. Germline V gene sequence: CDR1 MGHRA, CDR2 YSYEKL.

This chain uses TRBV27 with TRBJ2-5; possible D gene TRBD1, 5 bases. The CDR3 is 12 amino acids. The V end was cut by 8 bases, the J end by 1 base, with 8 bases between. Germline V lookup: CDR1 MNHEY, CDR2 SMNVEV (reference sequence). The CDR3 DNA sequence: TGTGCCAGCGGACACCTCCAAGAGACCCAGTACTTC. Amino acid sequence: CASGHLQETQYF.

J is TRBJ2-2 and V is TRBV6-5, with D tentatively TRBD1 (5 bases). CDR1 MNHEY and CDR2 SVGAGI come from the germline V gene. V was trimmed by 6 bases and J by 2 bases, leaving 7 bases between them. The CDR3 is 13 amino acids. CDR3 residues: CASRQGNTGELFF. DNA for the CDR3: TGTGCCAGCAGGCAGGGAAACACCGGGGAGCTGTTTTTT.

The chain combines TRBV10-3 with TRBJ1-1; D perhaps matches TRBD1 (6 bases). This CDR3 contains 13 residues. Germline V CDR1 and CDR2: ENHRY, SYGVKD. V lost 10 bases and J lost 6, with 18 bases in between. The chain's CDR3 is CASTDRSDAEAFF. In DNA form, the CDR3 reads TGTGCCAGTACTGACAGGTCAGACGCTGAAGCTTTCTTT.

This rearrangement joins TRBV5-1 to TRBJ2-5; D possibly corresponds to TRBD2 (6 bases). The V gene lost 1 base and the J gene lost 2 bases, with 18 bases spanning the gap. The CDR3 spans 17 residues. CDR1 and CDR2 (germline): SGHRS, YFSETQ. The CDR3 DNA is TGCGCCAGCAGCTTGTTATTTAGCGGAGAGAAACAAGAGACCCAGTACTTC. Translating gives CASSLLFSGEKQETQYF.

This clone was observed a few times. The V and J genes are TRBV7-2 and TRBJ2-1; 7 nucleotides line up with TRBD2. The V gene's germline CDR1 is SGHTA and CDR2 FQGNSA. Trimming removed 5 bases from V and 1 base from J; junction bases left unmatched: 8. This CDR3 is built from 16 residues. CDR3 sequence (DNA): TGTGCCAGCAGCCCTCTGGGGGGAGGGTCCTACAATGAGCAGTTCTTC. It specifies CASSPLGGGSYNEQFF.

J is TRBJ1-3 and V is TRBV30; perhaps TRBD1 as D (6 bases). The CDR3 spans 14 residues. Germline V gene data show CDR1 as GTSNPN and CDR2 as SVGIG (reference sequence). The germline V and J ends were trimmed by 6 bases and 6 bases, with 18 bases remaining between them. CDR3 nucleotide sequence: TGTGCCTGCTCAAAGGGGGGGCAGGAAAACACCATATATTTT. Encoded protein: CACSKGGQENTIYF.

V usage is TRBV28 and J usage is TRBJ2-3, with 7 bases matching TRBD2. The V segment lost 9 bases and the J segment 2 bases; nucleotides outside the gene matches: 8. Germline CDR1 is MDHEN and CDR2 is SYDVKM. The CDR3 runs to 14 residues. The DNA for the CDR3 is TGTGCCAGTCAAGGGGCGGGAGTCACAGATACGCAGTATTTT. It codes for CASQGAGVTDTQYF.

The chain couples TRBV11-2 to TRBJ1-2; D might be TRBD1 (6 bases). The CDR3 is 15 residues long. Germline-derived CDR1 and CDR2 are SGHAT and FQNNGV. The V end lost 1 base, the J end lost 7 bases, and 16 bases lay between the germline ends. The CDR3 sequence: CASSLVGQRASGYTF. The CDR3 bases are TGTGCCAGCAGCTTAGTTGGACAGCGAGCATCTGGCTACACCTTC.

V and J are TRBV5-1 and TRBJ2-1; possible D gene TRBD1, 6 bases. The CDR3 is 14 residues long. CDR1 is SGHRS and CDR2 is YFSETQ in the germline V gene. V was pared by 6 bases and J by 9 bases, with 19 bases between. The CDR3 coding sequence is TGCGCCAGCACCAATACCGGGACAAAGATTGAGCAGTTCTTC. Translating it yields CASTNTGTKIEQFF.

The rearrangement uses TRBV3-1 (or the pseudogene TRBV3-2) and TRBJ2-7; tentatively, D is TRBD1 (5 bases). The V end was cut by 0 bases, the J end by 9 bases, with 12 bases between. The CDR3 is 13 amino acids. The germline CDR1 and CDR2 sequences are LGHDT and YNNKEL (reference sequence). Here the CDR3 DNA reads TGTGCCAGCAGCCAAGACGGGTCCCAGGGGCAGTACTTC. This codes for CASSQDGSQGQYF.

The chain employs TRBV6-2 or TRBV6-3 and TRBJ1-2, with 7 positions matching TRBD1. The ends lost 4 bases at V and 3 bases at J; junction bases unmatched: 14. Per the germline V gene, CDR1 is MNHEY and CDR2 is SVGEGT. CDR3 length equals 17 residues. Written as DNA, the CDR3 is TGTGCCAGCAGTTCCTTAATTCTCGGGACAGCTGACTATGGCTACACCTTC. This encodes CASSSLILGTADYGYTF.

The chain recombines TRBV15 with TRBJ2-5; 11 nucleotides agree with TRBD2. The ends lost 3 bases at V and 2 bases at J; junction bases unmatched: 5. This CDR3 comprises 16 residues. CDR1 LNHNV and CDR2 YYDKDF come from the germline V gene (reference sequence). DNA for the CDR3: TGTGCCACCAGCAGTGGACTAGCGGGCCGGCAAGAGACCCAGTACTTC. This gives the protein CATSSGLAGRQETQYF. The full variable domain, in which reference TRBV15 and TRBJ2-5 provide the parts outside the CDR3, is DAMVIQNPRYQVTQFGKPVTLSCSQTLNHNVMYWYQQKSSQAPKLLFHYYDKDFNNEADTPDNFQSRRPNTSFCFLDIRSPGLGDTAMYLCATSSGLAGRQETQYFGPGTRLLVL.

This clone came up once. V gene TRBV23-1 combines with J gene TRBJ2-2, with TRBD1 as a possible D gene (5 bases). TRBV23-1 is an ORF for which the function is uncertain. CDR3 length equals 12 residues. V dropped 6 bases and J dropped 6 bases, with 8 bases sitting between them. The CDR3 DNA follows: TGCGCCAGCAGGACAGATCCCGGGGAGCTGTTTTTT. It encodes CASRTDPGELFF.

V is TRBV10-3 and J is TRBJ2-3, with D possibly TRBD2 on 6 matching bases. The CDR3 spans 16 residues. V was trimmed by 7 bases and J by 1 base, leaving 18 bases between them. Germline CDR1 and CDR2: ENHRY and SYGVKD. CDR3 DNA: TGTGCCATCAAGAGCGGTACGGGAGTGGGCACAGATACGCAGTATTTT. This translates into CAIKSGTGVGTDTQYF.

V usage is TRBV4-1 and J usage is TRBJ1-4; weak D call: TRBD1 (5 bases). CDR1 and CDR2 from the germline V gene are MGHRA and YSYEKL. The CDR3 consists of 15 residues. V was trimmed by 3 bases and J by 7 bases, leaving 15 bases between them. In DNA form, the CDR3 reads TGCGCCAGCAGCCAGGCGGGAGGGGTCGGTGAAAAACTGTTTTTT. Translating it yields CASSQAGGVGEKLFF.